The 10 T cell receptor beta chains below all came from one sample that was sequenced in a study of blood T cell repertoires in COVID-19. Data came from immunoSEQ multiplex PCR; TCRdb stores just in-frame clones and leaves some out. The sample consists of under 80,000 clones, approximately 84% of them appearing once. Input material: peripheral blood. The receptors shown here come from a human donor in a cohort sampled during active COVID-19.

This clone was counted once. The CDR3 loop reads CASILLAGAGDTQYF. The CDR3 DNA reads TGTGCCAGCATTCTGCTAGCGGGGGCGGGAGATACGCAGTATTTT. J is TRBJ2-3 and V is TRBV6-5; the match to TRBD2 covers 10 bases. CDR3 length equals 15 residues. After removal of 7 bases from V and 5 bases from J, the junction contained 9 bases not matched to a gene. Germline CDR1 and CDR2: MNHEY and SVGAGI.

In regard to this clone: The junction does not match germline at one end; this may be a read error. This chain links TRBV6-1 with TRBJ1-2; D possibly corresponds to TRBD1 (6 bases). Per the germline V gene, CDR1 is MNHNS and CDR2 is SASEGT. The CDR3 is 15 amino acids. The CDR3 loop reads CVSSEGGGGWYGYTF. The CDR3 DNA is TGTGTCAGCAGTGAAGGAGGGGGGGGTTGGTATGGCTACACCTTC.

The V call is TRBV30, the J call TRBJ2-3; 9 positions match TRBD2. V lost 2 bases to trimming and J lost 3 bases; unmatched junction nucleotides: 6. This CDR3 contains 15 residues. CDR1 and CDR2 (germline): GTSNPN, SVGIG (reference sequence). Here the CDR3 DNA reads TGTGCCTGGAGTCAGTCTAGCGGGGCTACAGATACGCAGTATTTT. Translated: CAWSQSSGATDTQYF.

This chain links TRBV7-2 with TRBJ1-1; 11 bases agree with TRBD1. The V and J ends lost 7 bases and 5 bases, in that order; junction bases with no gene match: 6. Germline CDR1 reads SGHTA; CDR2 reads FQGNSA. The length of the CDR3 is 14 residues. The CDR3 loop reads CASTDRGRVTEAFF. CDR3 sequence (DNA): TGTGCCAGCACGGACAGGGGGCGCGTAACTGAAGCTTTCTTT.

The chain combines TRBV5-6 with TRBJ2-3; D is uncertain. The germline V gene has CDR1 SGHDT and CDR2 YYEEEE. V was cut by 4 bases and J by 2 bases, with 8 bases left in between. There are 13 residues in the CDR3. CDR3 in amino acids: CASSRRPTDTQYF. The CDR3 DNA reads TGTGCCAGCAGCAGGAGACCCACAGATACGCAGTATTTT.

The rearrangement uses TRBV29-1 and TRBJ1-1; a weak D match, TRBD1 (5 bases). The CDR3 spans 13 residues. Germline V CDR1 and CDR2: SQVTM, ANQGSEA. V lost 1 base and J 4 bases, leaving 10 bases between the germline ends. In DNA form, the CDR3 reads TGCAGCGTTGAAGGCAGGGAGGGCACTGAAGCTTTCTTT. Its translation: CSVEGREGTEAFF.

A few counts support this clone. The genes are TRBV28 and TRBJ1-1; tentatively, D is TRBD1 (5 bases). This CDR3 spans 12 amino acids. Trimming stripped 3 bases from V and 5 bases from J, with 7 bases between. Germline V gene lookup returns CDR1 MDHEN and CDR2 SYDVKM. CDR3 in DNA: TGTGCCAGCAGTTTGGGGCAGACTGAAGCTTTCTTT. Protein: CASSLGQTEAFF.

The rearrangement uses TRBV25-1 and TRBJ1-1; TRBD1 agrees at 7 bases. This CDR3 has 14 amino acids. V gave up 2 bases and J gave up 4 bases; unmatched junction bases: 4. The germline V gene encodes CDR1 MGHDK and CDR2 SYGVNS. The CDR3 loop reads CASSETGAATEAFF. For the CDR3, the DNA is TGTGCCAGCAGTGAAACAGGGGCCGCCACTGAAGCTTTCTTT. The full variable domain, with the rest looked up from reference TRBV25-1 and TRBJ1-1, is EADIYQTPRYLVIGTGKKITLECSQTMGHDKMYWYQQDPGMELHLIHYSYGVNSTEKGDLSSESTVSRIRTEHFPLTLESARPSHTSQYLCASSETGAATEAFFGQGTRLTVV.

The rearrangement uses TRBV5-8 and TRBJ1-6; a possible D gene is TRBD1 (5 bases). Germline lookup yields CDR1 SGHTS and CDR2 YDEGEE. Trimming cost V 1 base and J 2 bases, with 10 bases left between them. The length of the CDR3 is 16 residues. The CDR3 spells CASSLTKTAYNSPLHF. The CDR3 bases are TGTGCCAGCAGCTTGACGAAGACAGCCTATAATTCACCCCTCCACTTT.

V is TRBV5-1 and J is TRBJ2-5; perhaps TRBD1 as D (5 bases). Germline CDR1 is SGHRS and CDR2 is YFSETQ. The CDR3 runs 15 residues. V was trimmed by 0 bases and J by 1 base, leaving 10 bases between them. In DNA, the CDR3 is TGCGCCAGCAGCTTGGTAGGGGCCCTCCAAGAGACCCAGTACTTC. It specifies CASSLVGALQETQYF.